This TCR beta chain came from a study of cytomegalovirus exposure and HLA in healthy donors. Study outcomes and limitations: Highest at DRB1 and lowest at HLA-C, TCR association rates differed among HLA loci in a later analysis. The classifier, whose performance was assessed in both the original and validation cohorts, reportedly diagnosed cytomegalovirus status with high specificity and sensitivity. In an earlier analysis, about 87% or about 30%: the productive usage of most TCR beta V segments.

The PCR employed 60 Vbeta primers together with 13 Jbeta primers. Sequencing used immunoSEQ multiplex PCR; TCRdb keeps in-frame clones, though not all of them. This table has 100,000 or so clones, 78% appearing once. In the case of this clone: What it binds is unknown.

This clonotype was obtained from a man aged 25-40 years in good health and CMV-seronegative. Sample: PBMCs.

In DNA form, the CDR3 reads TGTGCCAGTGGCGCCAGCGGAAACACCGGGGAGCTGTTTTTT. Encoded protein: CASGASGNTGELFF. The chain joins TRBV28 to TRBJ2-2; maybe TRBD2 (5 bases). The germline CDR1 and CDR2 sequences are MDHEN and SYDVKM. Trimming shortened V by 9 bases and J by 2 bases, and 13 bases separated the two germline ends. This CDR3 has 14 amino acids.